This T cell receptor (beta chain) was recovered during a study of identical twins. General study points: Conclusions relied on cross-sectional statistical analysis, not following the same donors. High-abundance cord blood beta clonotypes had fewer insertions; memory repertoires showed none. Analyses of zero insertions could, in part, be confounded by invariant MAIT and iNKT cells.

As regards this clonotype: Its target is unknown.

Unique molecular identifiers were in the cDNA, with template-switch universal primer binding. TCRdb fed the 5' RACE reads into MiXCR, producing one record per CDR3 protein. The sample comprises some 300,000 distinct CDR3 sequences, 10% to 15% of which are singletons, and about 7% rests with the top ten. Germline V gives CDR1 SGHDT, CDR2 YYEEEE. The CDR3 is 14 amino acids. Losses at the gene ends were 1 base for V and 0 bases for J; bases not matched to a gene: 0. The same specimen was also included in a second study, on yellow fever vaccine responses in identical twins.

This TCR was sampled from a woman younger than 35 in good health. Sample: CD8+ T cells sorted from blood. The chain employs TRBV5-6 and TRBJ2-5; 7 nucleotides line up with TRBD2. As DNA, the CDR3 is TGTGCCAGCAGCTTGCGGGGGGACCAAGAGACCCAGTACTTC. The encoded protein is CASSLRGDQETQYF.